Below, 19 T cell receptor beta chains from the same sample are listed, as sequenced in a study of vaccination effects on CD4 cells after COVID-19. These receptors' antigens are unknown. With the ViraFEST assay, the study expanded antigen-specific CD4+ T cells using viral peptide pools, then sequenced them. Having been cultured for under twelve days, the cells underwent CD4+ T cell isolation. The individual was infected with SARS-CoV-2 between March and December 2020, as confirmed by PCR. Measured with immunoSEQ multiplex PCR; TCRdb has only the in-frame clones, and not every one. The sample holds about 19,000 clones, around 70% seen once. This specimen consisted of CD4+ T cells from PBMCs cultured with SARS-CoV-2 spike peptides, obtained before COVID-19 vaccination. The receptor source for this set is a human donor who had a prior SARS-CoV-2 infection.

This chain connects TRBV6-5 to TRBJ1-2; maybe TRBD1 (5 bases). V was clipped by 4 bases and J by 7 bases, with 10 bases between them. This CDR3 is 12 amino acids long. Germline CDR1 and CDR2: MNHEY and SVGAGI. The CDR3 DNA reads as TGTGCCAGCAGTTCCGGGGGGGGTGGCTACACCTTC. This codes for CASSSGGGGYTF.

The genes are TRBV10-3 and TRBJ1-1, with D possibly TRBD1 on 6 matching bases. CDR1 and CDR2 (germline): ENHRY, SYGVKD. The CDR3 has 14 residues. V was clipped by 2 bases and J by 3 bases, with 10 bases between them. The CDR3 DNA reads TGTGCCATCAGTGAGCTAGGGGGGGACACTGAAGCTTTCTTT. This encodes CAISELGGDTEAFF.

The count of this clone is one. The genes are TRBV7-9 and TRBJ1-1, with TRBD1 as a possible D gene (5 bases). The V end was cut by 3 bases, the J end by 5 bases, with 16 bases between. The CDR3 covers 15 residues. The germline CDR1 and CDR2 sequences are SEHNR and FQNEAQ (reference sequence). For the CDR3, the DNA is TGTGCCAGCAGCTTTTGGGGCGGGAGGAGGACTGAAGCTTTCTTT. It yields the protein CASSFWGGRRTEAFF.

The chain employs TRBV19 and TRBJ1-2, with D unclear. The germline CDR1 and CDR2 sequences are LNHDA and SQIVND (reference sequence). Between the trimmed V and J ends, which lost 4 bases and 1 base, there was a span of 13 bases. The CDR3 sequence is 15 residues long. CDR3 sequence reads: CASSTPRGSNYGYTF. CDR3 nucleotides: TGTGCCAGTAGTACCCCCCGAGGCAGTAACTATGGCTACACCTTC.

The chain has TRBV4-2 and TRBJ2-2, with 7 bases lining up with TRBD2. The CDR3 extends over 16 amino acids. Trimming took 1 base from V and 3 from J; bases not matched to a gene: 5. Germline assignment: CDR1 LGHNA and CDR2 YNFKEQ. Here the CDR3 reads CASSQVGAGDTGELFF. The CDR3, as DNA: TGTGCCAGCAGCCAAGTCGGCGCGGGGGACACCGGGGAGCTGTTTTTT.

This clone came up once. The J gene is TRBJ2-5, the V gene TRBV2; 7 bases are a match to TRBD2. The CDR3 covers 15 residues. Germline trimming cut 2 bases from V and 5 bases from J; bases unmatched to any gene: 8. Germline V gives CDR1 SNHLY, CDR2 FYNNEI. The CDR3 DNA sequence: TGTGCCAGCAGTGAACGAGGGAGGGGAAGCGAGACCCAGTACTTC. It is translated as CASSERGRGSETQYF.

The chain recombines TRBV13 with TRBJ2-5, with D unclear. Germline lookup yields CDR1 PRHDT and CDR2 FYEKMQ (reference sequence). Trimming stripped 2 bases from V and 4 bases from J, with 8 bases between. CDR3 length: 13 residues. The CDR3 DNA follows: TGTGCCAGCAGCTTACAAGACCCAGAGACCCAGTACTTC. Protein sequence: CASSLQDPETQYF.

The J gene is TRBJ1-5, the V gene TRBV2; D possibly corresponds to TRBD1 (5 bases). Germline CDR1 and CDR2: SNHLY and FYNNEI. The V end lost 2 bases, the J end lost 4 bases, and 9 bases lay between the germline ends. This CDR3 spans 14 amino acids. This CDR3 is CASSEQGRNQPQHF. The CDR3 nucleotides are TGTGCCAGCAGTGAACAGGGAAGGAATCAGCCCCAGCATTTT.

In DNA form, the CDR3 reads TGTGCCTCGAGACAGGGAGGGAACACTGAAGCTTTCTTT. This encodes CASRQGGNTEAFF. The chain has TRBV10-3 and TRBJ1-1, with TRBD1 matching over 7 bases. Germline CDR1 reads ENHRY; CDR2 reads SYGVKD. The length of the CDR3 is 13 residues. V trimming: 11 bases; J trimming: 1 base; junction bases outside the gene matches: 7.

J is TRBJ1-5 and V is TRBV7-8; D is unclear. V shed 6 bases and J shed 6 bases, with 9 bases lying between them. Germline-derived CDR1 and CDR2 are SGHVS and FQNEAQ. The CDR3 is made up of 12 amino acids. The CDR3 DNA sequence: TGTGCCAGCAGTGAAACCTTTCAGCCCCAGCATTTT. Its protein is CASSETFQPQHF.

Notes on this clone: At one end the junction does not follow the germline gene, possibly because of a read error. CDR3 sequence: CASEGRGHGVF. As DNA, the CDR3 is TGTGCCAGCGAAGGGAGGGGACACGGGGTCTTC. This sequence joins TRBV2 and TRBJ2-1; D might be TRBD2 (7 bases). CDR1 and CDR2 from the germline V gene are SNHLY and FYNNEI. The CDR3 covers 11 residues.

The CDR3 loop reads CAWYGNTIYF. In nucleotides, the CDR3 is TGTGCCTGGTATGGAAACACCATATATTTT. The chain links TRBV30 to TRBJ1-3; D unresolved. CDR1 and CDR2 from the germline V gene are GTSNPN and SVGIG (reference sequence). V was clipped by 5 bases and J by 3 bases, with 2 bases between them. CDR3 length equals 10 residues.

The chain is built from TRBV12-3 or TRBV12-4 and TRBJ2-2; maybe TRBD1 (6 bases). V was trimmed by 4 bases and J by 7 bases, leaving 10 bases between them. The CDR3 has 13 residues. The CDR3 spells CASSSDRSGELFF. The CDR3 DNA reads TGTGCCAGCAGTTCTGACAGGAGCGGGGAGCTGTTTTTT.

J is TRBJ1-5 and V is TRBV3-1 (or the pseudogene TRBV3-2); no reliable D call. CDR1 is LGHDT, CDR2 YNNKEL, per germline (reference sequence). Trimming removed 1 base at V and 12 bases at J, with 13 bases between. This CDR3 comprises 13 residues. CDR3 residues: CASSQVGASHQHF. The CDR3 coding sequence is TGTGCCAGCAGCCAAGTTGGAGCGAGCCACCAGCATTTT.

CDR3 sequence reads: CASSERFGGGGNEQFF. The CDR3 DNA is TGTGCCAGCAGTGAACGCTTTGGAGGCGGGGGCAATGAGCAGTTCTTC. The chain couples TRBV6-1 to TRBJ2-1, with TRBD2 identical over 7 bases. This CDR3 has 16 residues. Trimming removed 2 bases from V and 6 bases from J; junction bases left unmatched: 10. Per the germline V gene, CDR1 is MNHNS and CDR2 is SASEGT.

The chain employs TRBV27 and TRBJ2-5, with D hard to call. The CDR3 contains 13 residues. Trimming removed 4 bases at V and 2 bases at J, with 8 bases between. Germline V gene sequence: CDR1 MNHEY, CDR2 SMNVEV (reference sequence). The CDR3 DNA follows: TGTGCCAGCAGTTCCAAAGGACAAGAGACCCAGTACTTC. Its protein product is CASSSKGQETQYF.

A few counts support this clone. V usage is TRBV7-2 and J usage is TRBJ1-1; D gene uncertain. V was pared by 5 bases and J by 7 bases, with 17 bases between. The CDR3 loop spans 14 amino acids. In germline, CDR1 is SGHTA, CDR2 FQGNSA. The CDR3 DNA follows: TGTGCCAGCAGCCCAGACTACTATGTCAGTGAAGCTTTCTTT. This encodes CASSPDYYVSEAFF.

The gene calls are TRBV4-2 and TRBJ2-7; no clear D gene. Deletions cut 0 bases from V and 0 bases from J, with 9 bases between. CDR1 and CDR2 (germline): LGHNA, YNFKEQ. There are 15 residues in the CDR3. The CDR3 sequence is CASSQDGLGSYEQYF. In DNA, the CDR3 is TGTGCCAGCAGCCAAGATGGGCTCGGCTCCTACGAGCAGTACTTC.

The chain combines TRBV5-1 with TRBJ2-3; D ambiguous. The length of the CDR3 is 15 residues. The germline V gene encodes CDR1 SGHRS and CDR2 YFSETQ. Trimming pared 6 bases from V and 2 bases from J, leaving 16 bases between. Here the CDR3 DNA reads TGCGCCAGCAAATTAGAACATGAGTACACAGATACGCAGTATTTT. Amino acids: CASKLEHEYTDTQYF.